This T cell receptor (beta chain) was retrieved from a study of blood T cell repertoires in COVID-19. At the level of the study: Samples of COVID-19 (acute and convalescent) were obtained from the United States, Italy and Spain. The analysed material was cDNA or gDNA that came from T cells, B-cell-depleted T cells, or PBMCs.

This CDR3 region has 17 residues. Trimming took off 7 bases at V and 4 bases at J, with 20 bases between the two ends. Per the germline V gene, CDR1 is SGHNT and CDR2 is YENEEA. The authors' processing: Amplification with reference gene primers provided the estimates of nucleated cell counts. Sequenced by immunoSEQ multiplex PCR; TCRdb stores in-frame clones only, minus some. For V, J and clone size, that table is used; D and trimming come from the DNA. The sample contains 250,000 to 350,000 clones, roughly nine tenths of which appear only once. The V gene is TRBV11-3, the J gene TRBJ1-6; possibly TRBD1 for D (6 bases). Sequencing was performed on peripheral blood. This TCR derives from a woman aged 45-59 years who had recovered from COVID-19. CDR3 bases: TGTGCCAGCATCAAACAGTGGGGGCCGTGGTATAATTCACCCCTCCACTTT. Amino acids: CASIKQWGPWYNSPLHF.